This record covers a single TCR beta chain. The junction does not match germline at one end; this may be a read error. Germline CDR1 and CDR2: LNHDA and SQIVND (reference sequence). The CDR3 loop spans 15 amino acids. Molecular barcoded adaptors covering alpha/delta and beta/gamma chains were used on 400 ng RNA. From the reads, TCRdb called clonotypes with MiXCR, one entry per CDR3 protein. The sample records tens of thousands of distinct CDR3 sequences, roughly a fifth being singletons. The data derive from a study of read filtering for tumor transcriptome and immune sequencing. This sequence joins TRBV19 and TRBJ2-1, with D perhaps TRBD1 (6 bases). The sequenced sample was a population of CD138-negative cells sorted from bone marrow. The sequence was obtained from a donor aged 40 or over with multiple myeloma. In DNA, the CDR3 is TGTGCCAGTAGTACTGAAGGGACACCCTACAGTGAGCAGTTCTTC. It is translated as CASSTEGTPYSEQFF.